This TCR beta chain was retrieved from a study of T cell responses to AZD1222 COVID-19 vaccine. CDR3 length: 13 residues. V was pared by 6 bases and J by 4 bases, with 12 bases between. This clone was seen more than once but under ten times. The antigen remains unidentified. This table comes from immunoSEQ multiplex PCR, and its TCRdb copy is limited to in-frame clones, with some not included. The sample consists of some 120,000 clones, roughly 84% of them appearing once. The study, taken as a whole, reports: Recipients of two AZD1222 doses showed rising Spike-specific TCR breadth and depth. Among those given AZD1222, only six or seven were seropositive at baseline.

The chain recombines TRBV12-3 or TRBV12-4 with TRBJ2-5; TRBD2 might be the D (6 bases). Sequencing was performed on peripheral blood, taken on day 0 of AZD1222 vaccination. This sequence was found in an adult in good health. The CDR3 DNA follows: TGTGCCAGCAGGGAGGGACCGCCAGAGACCCAGTACTTC. The encoded protein is CASREGPPETQYF.